A single sample is the source of the 10 T cell receptor beta chains below, sequenced in a study of cytomegalovirus exposure and HLA in healthy donors (dated by TCRdb to the late 2010s). Library prep was done by the immunoSEQ multiplex PCR assay. Not all clones reach the TCRdb copy of this immuneACCESS table, which keeps in-frame sequences only. Checked studies attribute under half of the gap to unresolved V genes and leave the rest unexplained. The sample records some 85,000 clones, approximately 96% of which are singletons. The ten largest clones capture approximately 1.4% of the sample. The specimen was PBMCs. The receptor source for this set is a woman younger than 30 in good health and CMV-seronegative.

V and J are TRBV28 and TRBJ1-5; no reliable D call. The CDR3 extends over 15 amino acids. Per the germline V gene, CDR1 is MDHEN and CDR2 is SYDVKM. The ends were cut back, 4 bases at V and 6 bases at J, with 16 bases in the middle. The CDR3 here is CASSSAVDRGQPQHF. The CDR3 DNA reads TGTGCCAGCAGTTCCGCGGTGGATCGGGGTCAGCCCCAGCATTTT.

For this clone: One end of the junction fails to match germline, which may point to a read error. The chain is built from TRBV7-9 and TRBJ2-1; 8 bases map to TRBD2. The CDR3 has 15 residues. From germline, CDR1 is SEHNR and CDR2 FQNEAQ (reference sequence). Written as DNA, the CDR3 is TGTGCCAGCAGCGCCCCGGGGGGGACCTATAATGAGCAGTTCTTC. Its protein product is CASSAPGGTYNEQFF. The full variable domain, in which reference TRBV7-9 and TRBJ2-1 provide the parts outside the CDR3, is DTGVSQNPRHKITKRGQNVTFRCDPISEHNRLYWYRQTLGQGPEFLTYFQNEAQLEKSRLLSDRFSAERPKGSFSTLEIQRTEQGDSAMYLCASSAPGGTYNEQFFGPGTRLTVL.

The chain employs TRBV7-8 and TRBJ2-1; 12 positions agree with TRBD2. Germline V gene data show CDR1 as SGHVS and CDR2 as FQNEAQ. This CDR3 is 20 amino acids long. With V trimmed by 3 bases and J by 4 bases, 16 bases remained unmatched. CDR3 bases: TGTGCCAGCAGCTTGCGTCGGACTAGCGGGAAAGGGGGTCGGTACAATGAGCAGTTCTTC. This encodes CASSLRRTSGKGGRYNEQFF.

V gene TRBV18 combines with J gene TRBJ1-1; D uncertain. The CDR3 spans 13 residues. V lost 6 bases, J lost 1 base, and 9 bases lay in between. Germline V gene data show CDR1 as KGHSH and CDR2 as LQKENI. CDR3 coding DNA: TGTGCCAGCTCCCTCACACAGAACACTGAAGCTTTCTTT. Translated, it gives CASSLTQNTEAFF.

V gene TRBV6-6 combines with J gene TRBJ2-7; TRBD2 matches at 15 bases. The germline V gene encodes CDR1 MNHNY and CDR2 SVGAGI (reference sequence). Trimming at V came to 8 bases and at J to 2 bases, leaving 4 bases not matched to a gene. The length of the CDR3 is 15 residues. CDR3 bases: TGTGCCAGCGGGGGACTAGCGGGAGGCGCCTACGAGCAGTACTTC. It specifies CASGGLAGGAYEQYF.

In its sample, this clone was seen once. The chain links TRBV6-5 to TRBJ1-2, with no clear D. The ends were cut back, 8 bases at V and 4 bases at J, with 20 bases in the middle. This CDR3 is built from 15 residues. The V gene's germline CDR1 is MNHEY and CDR2 SVGAGI. The CDR3 nucleotides are TGTGCCAGCCTAGTGGCAGAGCTATTCCCCTATGGCTACACCTTC. Translating gives CASLVAELFPYGYTF.

CDR3 protein: CASSFRTGDAGNTIYF. In DNA, the CDR3 is TGTGCCAGCAGCTTCCGGACAGGGGACGCTGGAAACACCATATATTTT. This chain links TRBV11-2 with TRBJ1-3, with TRBD1 matching 9 bases. The CDR3 runs 16 residues. The germline V gene has CDR1 SGHAT and CDR2 FQNNGV. Trimming cost V 3 bases and J 2 bases; bases outside gene matches: 5. The whole variable domain, filled in from reference TRBV11-2 and TRBJ1-3, reads EAGVAQSPRYKIIEKRQSVAFWCNPISGHATLYWYQQILGQGPKLLIQFQNNGVVDDSQLPKDRFSAERLKGVDSTLKIQPAKLEDSAVYLCASSFRTGDAGNTIYFGEGSWLTVV.

The chain combines TRBV11-1 with TRBJ2-1, with 12 bases matching TRBD2. CDR1 and CDR2 from the germline V gene are SGHAT and FQDESV (reference sequence). Trimming removed 3 bases from V and 4 bases from J; junction bases left unmatched: 7. This CDR3 spans 17 amino acids. CDR3 residues: CASSFFLAGGGYNEQFF. The CDR3 nucleotides read TGTGCCAGCAGCTTTTTTCTAGCGGGAGGGGGGTACAATGAGCAGTTCTTC.

V is TRBV19 and J is TRBJ1-6; no firm D call. The CDR3 sequence is 15 residues long. Germline V lookup: CDR1 LNHDA, CDR2 SQIVND (reference sequence). The V end was cut by 11 bases, the J end by 0 bases, with 14 bases between. In DNA, the CDR3 is TGTGCCTCCTCAGGTGGGAGCTCCTATAATTCACCCCTCCACTTT. Translating gives CASSGGSSYNSPLHF.

V usage is TRBV4-1 and J usage is TRBJ1-2; D is ambiguous. Germline V gene data show CDR1 as MGHRA and CDR2 as YSYEKL. The V end lost 1 base, the J end lost 10 bases, and 19 bases lay between the germline ends. CDR3 length: 15 residues. The CDR3: CASSQVVNPVNVYTF. The DNA for the CDR3 is TGCGCCAGCAGCCAAGTGGTTAACCCGGTGAATGTCTACACCTTC.